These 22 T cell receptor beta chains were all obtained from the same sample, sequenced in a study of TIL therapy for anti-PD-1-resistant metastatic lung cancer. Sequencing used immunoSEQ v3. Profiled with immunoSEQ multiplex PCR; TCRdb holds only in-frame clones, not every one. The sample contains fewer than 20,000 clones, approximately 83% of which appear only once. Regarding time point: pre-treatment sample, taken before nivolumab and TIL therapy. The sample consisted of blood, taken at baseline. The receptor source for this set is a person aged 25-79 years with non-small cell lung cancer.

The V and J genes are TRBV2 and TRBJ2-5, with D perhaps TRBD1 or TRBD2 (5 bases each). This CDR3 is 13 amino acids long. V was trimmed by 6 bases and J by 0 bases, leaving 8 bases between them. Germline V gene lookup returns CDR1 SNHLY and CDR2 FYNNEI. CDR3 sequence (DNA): TGTGCCAGCAGACGGGGACACCAAGAGACCCAGTACTTC. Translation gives CASRRGHQETQYF.

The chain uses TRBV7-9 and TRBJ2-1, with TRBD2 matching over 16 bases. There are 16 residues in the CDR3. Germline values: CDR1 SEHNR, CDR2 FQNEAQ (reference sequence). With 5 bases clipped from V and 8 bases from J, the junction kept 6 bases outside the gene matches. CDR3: CASSPGLAGGVDEQFF. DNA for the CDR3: TGTGCCAGCAGCCCGGGACTAGCGGGAGGGGTCGATGAGCAGTTCTTC.

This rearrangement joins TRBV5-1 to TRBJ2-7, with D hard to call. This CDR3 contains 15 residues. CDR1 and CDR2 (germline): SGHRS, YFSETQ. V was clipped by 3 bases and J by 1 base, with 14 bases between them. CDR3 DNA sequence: TGCGCCAGCAGCTCTCCTAGGGCCGGATCCTACGAGCAGTACTTC. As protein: CASSSPRAGSYEQYF.

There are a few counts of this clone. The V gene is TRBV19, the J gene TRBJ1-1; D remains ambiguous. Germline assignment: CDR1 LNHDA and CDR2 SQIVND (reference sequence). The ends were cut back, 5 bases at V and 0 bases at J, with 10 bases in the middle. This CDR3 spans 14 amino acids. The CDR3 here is CASSPLDVNTEAFF. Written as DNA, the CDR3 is TGTGCCAGTAGTCCTCTGGATGTGAACACTGAAGCTTTCTTT.

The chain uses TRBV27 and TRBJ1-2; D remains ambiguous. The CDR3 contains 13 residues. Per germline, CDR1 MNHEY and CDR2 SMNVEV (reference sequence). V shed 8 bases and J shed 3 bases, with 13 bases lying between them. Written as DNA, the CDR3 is TGTGCCAGCCGAGACACCTTAGACTATGGCTACACCTTC. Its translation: CASRDTLDYGYTF.

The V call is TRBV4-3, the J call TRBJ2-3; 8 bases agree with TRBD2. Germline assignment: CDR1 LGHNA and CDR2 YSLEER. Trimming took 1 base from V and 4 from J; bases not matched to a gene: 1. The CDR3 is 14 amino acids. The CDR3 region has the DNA TGCGCCAGCAGCCAAGGTAGCGGGGCAGATACGCAGTATTTT. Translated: CASSQGSGADTQYF.

CDR3 protein: CASSNLGTGTSSTDTQYF. CDR3 nucleotide sequence: TGTGCCAGCAGCAACCTCGGGACAGGGACTTCAAGCACAGATACGCAGTATTTT. The rearrangement uses TRBV7-9 and TRBJ2-3; TRBD1 aligns across 9 bases. V lost 5 bases, J lost 0 bases, and 12 bases stayed unmatched. Germline lookup yields CDR1 SEHNR and CDR2 FQNEAQ (reference sequence). The CDR3 runs to 18 residues.

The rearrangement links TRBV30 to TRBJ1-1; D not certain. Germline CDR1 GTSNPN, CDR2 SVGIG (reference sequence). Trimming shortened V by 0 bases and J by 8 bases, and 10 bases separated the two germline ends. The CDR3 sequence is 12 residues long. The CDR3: CAWSVREVEAFF. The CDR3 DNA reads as TGTGCCTGGAGTGTACGAGAGGTAGAAGCTTTCTTT.

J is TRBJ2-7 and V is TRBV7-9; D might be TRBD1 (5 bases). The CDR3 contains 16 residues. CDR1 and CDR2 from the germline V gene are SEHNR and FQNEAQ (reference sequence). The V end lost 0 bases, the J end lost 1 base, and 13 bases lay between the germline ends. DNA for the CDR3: TGTGCCAGCAGCTTAGCGGCAGGGCCAAATTCCTACGAGCAGTACTTC. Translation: CASSLAAGPNSYEQYF.

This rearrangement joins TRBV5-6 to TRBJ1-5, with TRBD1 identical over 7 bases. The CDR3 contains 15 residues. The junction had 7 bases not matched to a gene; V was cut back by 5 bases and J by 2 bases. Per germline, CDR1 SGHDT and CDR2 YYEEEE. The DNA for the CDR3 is TGTGCCAGCAGTCTCCGACAGGGTGGCAATCAGCCCCAGCATTTT. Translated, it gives CASSLRQGGNQPQHF.

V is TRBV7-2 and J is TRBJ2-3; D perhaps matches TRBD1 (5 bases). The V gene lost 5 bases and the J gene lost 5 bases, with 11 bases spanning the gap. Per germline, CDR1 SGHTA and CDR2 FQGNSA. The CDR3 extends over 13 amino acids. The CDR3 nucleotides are TGTGCCAGCAGCCCACGTAGGGGAGATACGCAGTATTTT. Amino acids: CASSPRRGDTQYF.

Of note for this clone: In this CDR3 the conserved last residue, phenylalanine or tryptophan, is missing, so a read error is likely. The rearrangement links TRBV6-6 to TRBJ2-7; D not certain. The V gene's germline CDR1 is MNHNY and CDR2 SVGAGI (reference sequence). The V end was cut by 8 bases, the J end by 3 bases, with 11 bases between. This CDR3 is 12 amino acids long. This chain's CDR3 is CASQSAHYEQYL. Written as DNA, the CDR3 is TGTGCCAGCCAATCGGCTCACTACGAGCAGTACCTC.

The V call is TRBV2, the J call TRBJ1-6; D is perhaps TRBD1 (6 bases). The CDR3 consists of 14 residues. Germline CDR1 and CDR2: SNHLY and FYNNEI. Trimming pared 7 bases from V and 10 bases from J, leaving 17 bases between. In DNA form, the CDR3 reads TGTGCCAGCACAAGGGGGGAAAATCGGTCACCCCTCCACTTT. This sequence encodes CASTRGENRSPLHF.

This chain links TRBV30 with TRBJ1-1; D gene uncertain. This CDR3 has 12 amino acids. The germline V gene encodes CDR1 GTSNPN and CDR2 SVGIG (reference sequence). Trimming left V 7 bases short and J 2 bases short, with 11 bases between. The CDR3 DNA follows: TGTGCCTCTCGCCGGGGAAACACTGAAGCTTTCTTT. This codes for CASRRGNTEAFF.

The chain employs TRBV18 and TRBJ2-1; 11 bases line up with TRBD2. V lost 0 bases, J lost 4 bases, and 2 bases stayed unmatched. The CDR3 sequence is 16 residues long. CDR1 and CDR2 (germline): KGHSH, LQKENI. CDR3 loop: CASSPPTSGGYNEQFF. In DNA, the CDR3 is TGTGCCAGCTCACCACCTACTAGCGGGGGATACAATGAGCAGTTCTTC.

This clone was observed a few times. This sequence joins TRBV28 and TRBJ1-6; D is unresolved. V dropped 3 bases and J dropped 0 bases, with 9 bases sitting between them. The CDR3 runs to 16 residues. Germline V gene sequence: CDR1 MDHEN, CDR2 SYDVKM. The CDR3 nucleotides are TGTGCCAGCAGTTTTAAGGTTGACTCCTATAATTCACCCCTCCACTTT. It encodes CASSFKVDSYNSPLHF. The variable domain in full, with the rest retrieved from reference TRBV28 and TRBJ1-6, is DVKVTQSSRYLVKRTGEKVFLECVQDMDHENMFWYRQDPGLGLRLIYFSYDVKMKEKGDIPEGYSVSREKKERFSLILESASTNQTSMYLCASSFKVDSYNSPLHFGNGTRLTVT.

The CDR3 spells CASSLLTSERTDTQYF. CDR3 bases: TGCGCCAGCAGCTTGTTAACTAGTGAAAGGACAGATACGCAGTATTTT. This chain links TRBV5-1 with TRBJ2-3; a possible D gene is TRBD2 (5 bases). The length of the CDR3 is 16 residues. V gave up 1 base and J gave up 3 bases, with 15 bases separating them. Per germline, CDR1 SGHRS and CDR2 YFSETQ. Complete variable domain (other parts from reference TRBV5-1 and TRBJ2-3): KAGVTQTPRYLIKTRGQQVTLSCSPISGHRSVSWYQQTPGQGLQFLFEYFSETQRNKGNFPGRFSGRQFSNSRSEMNVSTLELGDSALYLCASSLLTSERTDTQYFGPGTRLTVL.

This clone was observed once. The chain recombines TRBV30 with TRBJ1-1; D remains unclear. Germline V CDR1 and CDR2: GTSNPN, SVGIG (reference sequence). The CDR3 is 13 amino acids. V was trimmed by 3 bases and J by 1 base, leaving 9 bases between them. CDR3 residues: CAWSIAGNTEAFF. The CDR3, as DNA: TGTGCCTGGAGCATTGCAGGGAACACTGAAGCTTTCTTT.

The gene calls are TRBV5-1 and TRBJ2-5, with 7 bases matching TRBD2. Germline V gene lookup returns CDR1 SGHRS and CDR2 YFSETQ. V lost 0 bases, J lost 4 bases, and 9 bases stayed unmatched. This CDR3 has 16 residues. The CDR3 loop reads CASSLEGRGRIETQYF. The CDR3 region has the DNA TGCGCCAGCAGCTTGGAGGGGAGGGGTCGTATAGAGACCCAGTACTTC. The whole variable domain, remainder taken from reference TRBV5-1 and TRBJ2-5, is KAGVTQTPRYLIKTRGQQVTLSCSPISGHRSVSWYQQTPGQGLQFLFEYFSETQRNKGNFPGRFSGRQFSNSRSEMNVSTLELGDSALYLCASSLEGRGRIETQYFGPGTRLLVL.

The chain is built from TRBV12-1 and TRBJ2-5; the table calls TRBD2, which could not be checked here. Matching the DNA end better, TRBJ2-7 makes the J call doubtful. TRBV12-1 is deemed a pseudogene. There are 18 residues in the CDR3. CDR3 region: CASSFGTVGLGGPYEQYF. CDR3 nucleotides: TGTGCCAGCAGCTTTGGAACTGTGGGACTAGGAGGCCCCTACGAGCAGTACTTC.

This CDR3 reads CASSATGDPLDTQYF. The DNA of the CDR3 is TGTGCCAGCAGTGCGACAGGGGACCCACTTGATACGCAGTATTTT. The chain recombines TRBV6-9 with TRBJ2-3; 8 bases fit TRBD1. Germline CDR1 is MNHGY and CDR2 is SVAAGI. This CDR3 region has 15 residues. V was clipped by 5 bases and J by 6 bases; unmatched bases: 10.

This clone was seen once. CDR3 region: CASSQPGRSYEQYF. The CDR3 DNA reads as TGTGCCAGCAGCCAGCCGGGCCGCAGCTACGAGCAGTACTTC. The gene calls are TRBV14 and TRBJ2-7; D gene uncertain. The length of the CDR3 is 14 residues. Germline CDR1 reads SGHDN; CDR2 reads FVKESK. V was pared by 3 bases and J by 3 bases, with 12 bases between.